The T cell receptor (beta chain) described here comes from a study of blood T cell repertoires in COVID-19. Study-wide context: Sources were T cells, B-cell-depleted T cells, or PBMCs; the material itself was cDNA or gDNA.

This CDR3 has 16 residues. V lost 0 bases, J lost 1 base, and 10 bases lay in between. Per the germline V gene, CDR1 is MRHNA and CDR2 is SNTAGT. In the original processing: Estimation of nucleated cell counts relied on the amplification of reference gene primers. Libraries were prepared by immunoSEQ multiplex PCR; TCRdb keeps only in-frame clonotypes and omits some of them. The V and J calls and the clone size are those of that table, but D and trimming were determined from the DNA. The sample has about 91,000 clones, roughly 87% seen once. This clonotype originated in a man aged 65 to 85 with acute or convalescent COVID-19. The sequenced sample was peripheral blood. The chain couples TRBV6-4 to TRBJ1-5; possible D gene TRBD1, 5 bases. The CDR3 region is CASSDSIQGSNQPQHF. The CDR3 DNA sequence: TGTGCCAGCAGTGACTCGATTCAGGGCAGCAATCAGCCCCAGCATTTT.